This TCR beta chain appears in the sequencing data of a study of T cell repertoires in cytomegalovirus infection. Turning to the study itself: Selected CMV epitopes included recently identified HLA-C-restricted ones as well as well-studied HLA-B-restricted ones. Whole-study findings and limits: Clonotype analysis showed dominance of the ex vivo response by HLA-C-restricted CMV-specific TCR beta clonotypes.

Trimming took 0 bases from V and 13 from J, leaving 24 bases between them. The CDR3 length is 16 residues. Per the germline V gene, CDR1 is MNHNY and CDR2 is SVGAGI (reference sequence). This clonotype was observed a handful of times. Its cognate antigen is unknown. TCRdb reprocessed the reads via MiXCR and lists one record per CDR3 protein. The repertoire holds approximately 1,000,000 distinct CDR3 sequences, less than 35% seen once, with about 14% in the top ten. The source is a human donor in good health (CMV status not recorded). Some clones in this sample may be carry-over from other donors' samples. The sequenced sample was cultured CD8+ T cells from PBMCs, obtained from culture after CMV antigen stimulation. The chain combines TRBV6-6 with TRBJ2-5, with D perhaps TRBD2 (5 bases). CDR3 nucleotides: TGTGCCAGCAGTTACTCTTTCGGGCAAAGAGGAGAAGAGGGGTACTTC. It specifies CASSYSFGQRGEEGYF.